The 17 T cell receptor beta chains given below trace back to one sample, sequenced in a study of Ad26.COV2.S vaccination and SARS-CoV-2 variants. Treatment indicated: roughly 19 received Ad26.COV2.S at low or high dose, single or two shots; about 5 received placebo; per-sample allocation not given. Collection of the samples took place on day 63 after the first injection of vaccine or placebo. Produced via immunoSEQ multiplex PCR; TCRdb's table is partial and in-frame only. The table includes approximately 500,000 clones, roughly 85% detected once. Source: peripheral blood, taken in a trial of Ad26.COV2.S vaccine versus placebo. The receptors originated from a person aged 18-60 years who received the Ad26.COV2.S COVID-19 vaccine or a placebo.

V usage is TRBV2 and J usage is TRBJ2-1; 10 bases map to TRBD2. The V gene's germline CDR1 is SNHLY and CDR2 FYNNEI. Trimming at V came to 6 bases and at J to 6 bases, leaving 5 bases not matched to a gene. The length of the CDR3 is 14 residues. The CDR3: CASSDRLAGNEQFF. The CDR3 region has the DNA TGTGCCAGCAGCGACCGACTAGCGGGCAATGAGCAGTTCTTC.

The rearrangement links TRBV27 to TRBJ2-2; 12 bases match TRBD2. The CDR3 sequence is 21 residues long. Germline lookup yields CDR1 MNHEY and CDR2 SMNVEV (reference sequence). V lost 5 bases and J lost 4; bases outside the gene matches: 20. The CDR3 sequence: CASSRTPGLAGGVISTGELFF. As DNA, the CDR3 is TGTGCCAGCAGTCGAACCCCGGGACTAGCGGGTGGCGTCATAAGCACCGGGGAGCTGTTTTTT.

The V and J genes are TRBV7-3 and TRBJ2-3, with D perhaps TRBD2 (5 bases). Trimming removed 7 bases at V and 0 bases at J, with 14 bases between. CDR1 and CDR2 (germline): SGHTA, FQGTGA. The CDR3 totals 15 residues. Here the CDR3 DNA reads TGTGCCAGCACCCTGGCGGGCGCTAGCACAGATACGCAGTATTTT. Its protein is CASTLAGASTDTQYF.

The chain combines TRBV28 with TRBJ2-1, with a possible D match to TRBD1 (5 bases). This CDR3 is 14 amino acids long. Looked up from germline, CDR1 is MDHEN and CDR2 is SYDVKM. Trimming stripped 6 bases from V and 11 bases from J, with 20 bases between. As DNA, the CDR3 is TGTGCCAGCAGCTTACCGGGTAGGGGCACGAAGCAGTTCTTC. Protein sequence: CASSLPGRGTKQFF.

The V call is TRBV4-2, the J call TRBJ2-2; D could derive from TRBD1 or TRBD2 (5 bases each). From germline, CDR1 is LGHNA and CDR2 YNFKEQ. This CDR3 is built from 17 residues. Trimming left V 1 base short and J 5 bases short, with 17 bases between. CDR3 protein: CASSQVGPGPITGELFF. CDR3 coding DNA: TGTGCCAGCAGCCAAGTCGGACCGGGACCCATTACCGGGGAGCTGTTTTTT.

This chain links TRBV5-4 with TRBJ1-6, with D possibly TRBD1 on 6 matching bases. Germline CDR1 SGHNT, CDR2 YYREEE (reference sequence). Trimming removed 4 bases at V and 7 bases at J, with 18 bases between. The CDR3 runs 16 residues. The DNA for the CDR3 is TGTGCCAGCAGCGTGGACAGCCTGGGAGGGAATTCACCCCTCCACTTT. Its translation is CASSVDSLGGNSPLHF.

The chain is built from TRBV11-3 and TRBJ2-1, with TRBD1 matching over 9 bases. V lost 1 base to trimming and J lost 7 bases; unmatched junction nucleotides: 5. This CDR3 has 15 amino acids. Germline V lookup: CDR1 SGHNT, CDR2 YENEEA. In DNA, the CDR3 is TGTGCCAGCAGCTTAGGGGACAGGGCCGGGAATGAGCAGTTCTTC. Translation gives CASSLGDRAGNEQFF.

The rearrangement joins TRBV4-3 to TRBJ2-7; 13 nucleotides line up with TRBD2. V shed 1 base, J shed 7 bases, and the junction held 10 bases outside the gene matches. The CDR3 extends over 17 amino acids. Germline V gene lookup returns CDR1 LGHNA and CDR2 YSLEER. CDR3 nucleotide sequence: TGCGCCAGCAGCCAAGGAACTAGCGGGAGGGCCGAGAGAGAGCAGTACTTC. This encodes CASSQGTSGRAEREQYF.

The table lists this clone with a count of one. This chain joins TRBV19 and TRBJ2-7; D is possibly TRBD2 (5 bases). Trimming took off 4 bases at V and 3 bases at J, with 13 bases between the two ends. The CDR3 contains 14 residues. Germline CDR1 is LNHDA and CDR2 is SQIVND (reference sequence). CDR3 amino acids: CASSTAGGRYEQYF. CDR3 coding DNA: TGTGCCAGTAGTACAGCAGGAGGTCGCTACGAGCAGTACTTC.

Here the CDR3 DNA reads TGTGCCAGCAGCTTGGTATCGGGGATTGCAACTAATGAAAAACTGTTTTTT. The encoded protein is CASSLVSGIATNEKLFF. This sequence joins TRBV5-8 and TRBJ1-4; D is ambiguous. CDR1 and CDR2 (germline): SGHTS, YDEGEE. There are 17 residues in the CDR3. Trimming shortened V by 0 bases and J by 0 bases, and 12 bases separated the two germline ends.

In nucleotides, the CDR3 is TGTGCCAGCAAAGTAGGGGGAAGTTGGGGCACTGAAGCTTTCTTT. This codes for CASKVGGSWGTEAFF. This sequence joins TRBV28 and TRBJ1-1, with D perhaps matching TRBD1 (6 bases). The V gene's germline CDR1 is MDHEN and CDR2 SYDVKM. Trimming shortened V by 7 bases and J by 4 bases, and 19 bases separated the two germline ends. CDR3 length: 15 residues. Combining the CDR3 with reference TRBV28 and TRBJ1-1 gives the whole variable domain DVKVTQSSRYLVKRTGEKVFLECVQDMDHENMFWYRQDPGLGLRLIYFSYDVKMKEKGDIPEGYSVSREKKERFSLILESASTNQTSMYLCASKVGGSWGTEAFFGQGTRLTVV.

On this clone itself: This specimen includes other DNA sequences encoding the same CDR3. The V gene is TRBV5-8, the J gene TRBJ2-7; TRBD1 matches at 9 bases. The length of the CDR3 is 14 residues. Germline CDR1 and CDR2: SGHTS and YDEGEE. V was pared by 0 bases and J by 3 bases, with 1 base of the junction left unmatched. The CDR3 DNA is TGTGCCAGCAGCTTGGGACAGGGGGTCTACGAGCAGTACTTC. Translation: CASSLGQGVYEQYF.

In this sample, this clone turned up a few times. The V call is TRBV3-1 (or the pseudogene TRBV3-2), the J call TRBJ1-4; 12 bases fit TRBD1. The V gene's germline CDR1 is LGHDT and CDR2 YNNKEL (reference sequence). This CDR3 has 19 amino acids. The J segment lost 7 bases and the V segment lost 0 bases, leaving 12 bases of the junction unmatched. The CDR3: CASSQDGDRGRSRGEKLFF. CDR3 nucleotide sequence: TGTGCCAGCAGCCAAGATGGGGACAGGGGGCGTAGTAGGGGTGAAAAACTGTTTTTT.

DNA for the CDR3: TGTGCCTGGAGTGTTCAGGAGGGGGTTGCCTACGAGCAGTACTTC. Protein: CAWSVQEGVAYEQYF. V usage is TRBV30 and J usage is TRBJ2-7; D is tentatively TRBD1 or TRBD2 (6 bases each). Germline V CDR1 and CDR2: GTSNPN, SVGIG (reference sequence). The V gene lost 0 bases and the J gene lost 2 bases, with 14 bases spanning the gap. CDR3 size: 15 residues.

This chain links TRBV9 with TRBJ2-5; the D gene is possibly TRBD2 (7 bases). V was clipped by 4 bases and J by 2 bases, with 15 bases between them. The CDR3 contains 15 residues. Germline lookup yields CDR1 SGDLS and CDR2 YYNGEE. CDR3 amino acids: CASSLGRGVQETQYF. The CDR3 DNA is TGTGCCAGCAGCCTAGGGAGGGGGGTGCAAGAGACCCAGTACTTC.

The V and J genes are TRBV29-1 and TRBJ2-7, with a tentative D call TRBD1 (5 bases). There are 11 residues in the CDR3. Germline V gene lookup returns CDR1 SQVTM and CDR2 ANQGSEA. V shed 4 bases and J shed 3 bases, with 7 bases lying between them. Here the CDR3 reads CSVGQNYEQYF. CDR3 nucleotides: TGCAGCGTTGGACAGAACTACGAGCAGTACTTC.

The genes are TRBV28 and TRBJ2-6, with D maybe TRBD1 (5 bases). In germline, CDR1 is MDHEN, CDR2 SYDVKM. The CDR3 contains 16 residues. The germline V and J ends were trimmed by 7 bases and 2 bases, with 15 bases remaining between them. The CDR3 sequence: CASTPHQGAGANVLTF. The CDR3 DNA reads TGTGCCAGCACTCCCCATCAGGGTGCTGGGGCCAACGTCCTGACTTTC.